This T cell receptor beta chain came from a study of spatial heterogeneity in lung cancer. As for the study in general: Compared with alpha-chain sequences, beta-chain sequences were consistently detected in greater numbers.

Germline V CDR1 and CDR2: SQVTM, ANQGSEA. Trimming stripped 6 bases from V and 8 bases from J, with 13 bases between. This CDR3 region has 11 residues. The time point was: sample taken at primary tumor resection. The authors sequenced whole RNA from tumor, nontumor lung or frozen PBMC without sorting. Untreated early-stage non-small cell lung cancer patients, 65 to 90 in total, were the donors. On this clonotype: Antigen: not known.

TCR cDNA molecules were tagged individually, and each one carried a unique molecular identifier. TCRdb called the 5' RACE reads again in MiXCR, with one record for every CDR3 protein. The sample holds over 90,000 distinct CDR3 sequences, over 8.5% seen once. Overall study results and limits: The appearance of ubiquitous expanded tumor TCRs in blood was greater at resection than follow-up.

The sample consisted of PBMCs, taken at surgery. The chain joins TRBV29-1 to TRBJ1-1; no firm D call. This receptor was obtained from a male donor with early-stage non-small cell lung cancer. In nucleotides, the CDR3 is TGCAGCGTCGCTTTCGGGCTGGAAGCTTTCTTT. Its protein is CSVAFGLEAFF. The full variable domain, rest sourced from reference TRBV29-1 and TRBJ1-1, is SAVISQKPSRDICQRGTSLTIQCQVDSQVTMMFWYRQQPGQSLTLIATANQGSEATYESGFVIDKFPISRPNLTFSTLTVSNMSPEDSSIYLCSVAFGLEAFFGQGTRLTVV.